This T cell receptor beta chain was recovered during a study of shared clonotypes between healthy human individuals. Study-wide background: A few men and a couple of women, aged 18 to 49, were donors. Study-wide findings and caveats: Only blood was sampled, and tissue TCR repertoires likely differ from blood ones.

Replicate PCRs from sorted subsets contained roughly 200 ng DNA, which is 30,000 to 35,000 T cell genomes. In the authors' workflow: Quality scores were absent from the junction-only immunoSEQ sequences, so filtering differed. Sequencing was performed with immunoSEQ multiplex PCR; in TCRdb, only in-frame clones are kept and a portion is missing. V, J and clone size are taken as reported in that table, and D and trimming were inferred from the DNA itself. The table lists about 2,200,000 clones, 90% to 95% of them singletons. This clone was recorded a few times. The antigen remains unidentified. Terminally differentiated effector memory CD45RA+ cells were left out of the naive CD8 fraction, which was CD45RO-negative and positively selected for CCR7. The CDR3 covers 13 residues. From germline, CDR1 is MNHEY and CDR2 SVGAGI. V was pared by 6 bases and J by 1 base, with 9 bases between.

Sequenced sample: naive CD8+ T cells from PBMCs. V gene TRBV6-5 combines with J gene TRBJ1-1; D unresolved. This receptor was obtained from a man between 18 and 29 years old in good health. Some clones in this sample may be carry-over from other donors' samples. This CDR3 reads CASRLGENTEAFF. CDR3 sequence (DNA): TGTGCCAGCAGACTCGGGGAGAACACTGAAGCTTTCTTT.